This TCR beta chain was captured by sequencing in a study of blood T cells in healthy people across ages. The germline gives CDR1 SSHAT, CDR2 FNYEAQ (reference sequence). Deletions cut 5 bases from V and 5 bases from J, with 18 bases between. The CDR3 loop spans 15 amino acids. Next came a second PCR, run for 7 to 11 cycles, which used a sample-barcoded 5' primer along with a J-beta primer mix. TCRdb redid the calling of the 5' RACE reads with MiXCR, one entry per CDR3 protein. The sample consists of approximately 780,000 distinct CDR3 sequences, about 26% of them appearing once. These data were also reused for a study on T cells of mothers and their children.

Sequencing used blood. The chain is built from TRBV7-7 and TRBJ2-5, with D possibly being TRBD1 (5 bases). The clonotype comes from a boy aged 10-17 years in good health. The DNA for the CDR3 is TGTGCCAGCAGCCTCCAGGGCCAGACCAAGGAGACCCAGTACTTC. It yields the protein CASSLQGQTKETQYF.